The 9 T cell receptor beta chains below were found in one sample sequenced in a study of blood T cell repertoires in COVID-19. The assay was immunoSEQ multiplex PCR, and TCRdb's table has in-frame clones only and misses some. The data hold approximately 160,000 clones, with approximately 83% observed a single time. The specimen was peripheral blood. These receptor sequences come from a man between 65 and 85 years old who had recovered from COVID-19.

This rearrangement joins TRBV10-2 to TRBJ2-5, with 9 bases matching TRBD1. Losses at the gene ends were 6 bases for V and 4 bases for J; bases not matched to a gene: 3. Germline values: CDR1 WSHSY, CDR2 SAAADI. The CDR3 runs 13 residues. The CDR3 sequence is CASRQGARETQYF. CDR3 DNA sequence: TGCGCCAGCAGACAGGGGGCGCGAGAGACCCAGTACTTC.

Written as DNA, the CDR3 is TGTGCCAGCAGCAAAGTACTTAGTAGGGACAGGGGAACCCGCTCCTATAATTCACCCCTCCACTTT. It encodes CASSKVLSRDRGTRSYNSPLHF. The gene calls are TRBV21-1 and TRBJ1-6; TRBD1 reflects the table's D call only, with no check against the DNA. TRBV21-1 is an annotated pseudogene. The CDR3 runs 22 residues.

The chain couples TRBV4-2 to TRBJ2-6; D call uncertain. This CDR3 is 18 amino acids long. Trimming took 0 bases from V and 1 from J, leaving 13 bases between them. Germline CDR1 is LGHNA and CDR2 is YNFKEQ. The CDR3 sequence is CASSQDWYSKSGANVLTF. The CDR3 DNA reads as TGTGCCAGCAGCCAAGATTGGTACAGCAAGTCTGGGGCCAACGTCCTGACTTTC.

This chain connects TRBV4-3 to TRBJ2-7, with D perhaps TRBD2 (6 bases). The V gene's germline CDR1 is LGHNA and CDR2 YSLEER. The CDR3 runs 16 residues. V lost 3 bases to trimming and J lost 0 bases, with 15 bases between them. The CDR3 nucleotides read TGCGCCAGCAGCCAGGGACCCTCTAGCGCCTCCTACGAGCAGTACTTC. Its protein product is CASSQGPSSASYEQYF.

V gene TRBV6-2 or TRBV6-3 combines with J gene TRBJ2-1; 11 positions match TRBD2. Losses at the gene ends were 0 bases for V and 2 bases for J; bases not matched to a gene: 6. The CDR3 is made up of 18 amino acids. CDR1 is MNHEY, CDR2 SVGEGT, per germline. The CDR3 protein is CASSYSASGRFPYNEQFF. CDR3 nucleotide sequence: TGTGCCAGCAGTTACTCCGCTAGCGGGAGGTTTCCCTACAATGAGCAGTTCTTC.

V usage is TRBV2 and J usage is TRBJ2-6; 12 nucleotides match TRBD1. The germline V gene encodes CDR1 SNHLY and CDR2 FYNNEI. The CDR3 runs to 17 residues. After removal of 5 bases from V and 2 bases from J, the junction contained 4 bases not matched to a gene. The CDR3 sequence: CASSQGQGAAGANVLTF. The CDR3 DNA reads TGTGCCAGCAGTCAGGGACAGGGGGCTGCTGGGGCCAACGTCCTGACTTTC.

J is TRBJ2-7 and V is TRBV6-2 or TRBV6-3; D unresolved. Germline V gene sequence: CDR1 MNHEY, CDR2 SVGEGT. Trimming took 5 bases from V and 2 from J, leaving 16 bases between them. CDR3 length: 15 residues. CDR3 sequence (DNA): TGTGCCAGCAGTCCCCGAATAGCTTCGACCTACGAGCAGTACTTC. Residues: CASSPRIASTYEQYF.

The chain has TRBV28 and TRBJ2-5; maybe TRBD2 (5 bases). V shed 10 bases and J shed 2 bases, with 14 bases lying between them. Germline CDR1 MDHEN, CDR2 SYDVKM. This CDR3 comprises 13 residues. For the CDR3, the DNA is TGTGCCACCCGCCGGGGTACGCAAGAGACCCAGTACTTC. Protein sequence: CATRRGTQETQYF. Complete variable domain (other parts from reference TRBV28 and TRBJ2-5): DVKVTQSSRYLVKRTGEKVFLECVQDMDHENMFWYRQDPGLGLRLIYFSYDVKMKEKGDIPEGYSVSREKKERFSLILESASTNQTSMYLCATRRGTQETQYFGPGTRLLVL.

CDR3 in amino acids: CASSYEGVGANVLTF. In DNA, the CDR3 is TGTGCCAGCAGTTACGAGGGGGTTGGGGCCAACGTCCTGACTTTC. V usage is TRBV6-6 and J usage is TRBJ2-6; weak D call: TRBD1 (6 bases). This CDR3 spans 15 amino acids. Germline V lookup: CDR1 MNHNY, CDR2 SVGAGI (reference sequence). V shed 2 bases and J shed 3 bases, with 8 bases lying between them.